These 4 T cell receptor beta chains were sequenced from one sample in a study of cytomegalovirus exposure and HLA in healthy donors. Assay: immunoSEQ multiplex PCR; the TCRdb copy retains only in-frame clones and omits some. The profile covers 90,000 or so clones, with around 96% appearing a single time and 0.78% taken by the ten largest. What was sequenced was PBMCs. The receptors originated from a man in his late teens or twenties in good health and CMV-seronegative.

This clone was recorded only once. As DNA, the CDR3 is TGTGCCAGCAGGCAACAGACTGGAAACACCATATATTTT. Amino acid sequence: CASRQQTGNTIYF. The rearrangement links TRBV6-5 to TRBJ1-3, with D hard to call. CDR3 length: 13 amino acids. CDR1 is MNHEY, CDR2 SVGAGI, per germline. The V and J ends lost 6 bases and 2 bases respectively, with 8 bases between them.

V usage is TRBV13 and J usage is TRBJ2-3, with D perhaps TRBD2 (5 bases). Germline CDR1 is PRHDT and CDR2 is FYEKMQ (reference sequence). The CDR3 length is 13 residues. V was cut by 2 bases and J by 5 bases, with 8 bases left in between. The CDR3 is CASSLKGEDTQYF. The CDR3 nucleotides read TGTGCCAGCAGCTTAAAGGGAGAAGATACGCAGTATTTT. The variable domain in full, completed from reference TRBV13 and TRBJ2-3, reads AAGVIQSPRHLIKEKRETATLKCYPIPRHDTVYWYQQGPGQDPQFLISFYEKMQSDKGSIPDRFSAQQFSDYHSELNMSSLELGDSALYFCASSLKGEDTQYFGPGTRLTVL.

This chain uses TRBV30 with TRBJ1-4; TRBD1 is a possible D gene (5 bases). Germline lookup yields CDR1 GTSNPN and CDR2 SVGIG (reference sequence). The CDR3 is 14 amino acids. V shed 3 bases and J shed 7 bases, with 15 bases lying between them. The CDR3 coding sequence is TGTGCCTGGAGCCGGCCAGGGTTAGTTGAAAAACTGTTTTTT. Translating it yields CAWSRPGLVEKLFF.

The chain is built from TRBV2 and TRBJ2-5; TRBD1 matches at 8 bases. CDR3 length: 14 amino acids. Trimming cost V 6 bases and J 4 bases; bases outside gene matches: 7. The germline V gene has CDR1 SNHLY and CDR2 FYNNEI. This CDR3 is CASRPQGAVETQYF. The DNA for the CDR3 is TGTGCCAGCAGGCCGCAGGGGGCCGTAGAGACCCAGTACTTC.